This T cell receptor beta chain was captured in a study of tumor-infiltrating lymphocytes in primary liver carcinoma. Germline DNA was extracted too, while blood RNA derived from unsorted whole blood. A constant-region primer served to make TCR beta cDNA from about 0.5 ug total RNA. Each TCR beta library was derived from three nested multiplex PCR rounds that employed slightly modified ARM-PCR. TCRdb analysed the multiplex PCR reads with MiXCR anew, one entry per CDR3 protein. The table shows about 310,000 distinct CDR3 sequences, with almost 60% occurring only once. The sequence came from a woman aged 30 to 39 with primary liver carcinoma and hepatitis B virus infection. Sequencing was done on a sample of peripheral blood.

The chain's CDR3 is CASSVGQGAVNEQFF. Written as DNA, the CDR3 is TGTGCCAGCAGCGTAGGACAGGGGGCGGTCAATGAGCAGTTCTTC. This chain links TRBV9 with TRBJ2-1, with 10 positions matching TRBD1. There are 15 residues in the CDR3. The V segment lost 0 bases and the J segment 6 bases; nucleotides outside the gene matches: 3. CDR1 is SGDLS, CDR2 YYNGEE, per germline. Looking up the rest from reference TRBV9 and TRBJ2-1 gives the full variable domain: DSGVTQTPKHLITATGQRVTLRCSPRSGDLSVYWYQQSLDQGLQFLIQYYNGEERAKGNILERFSAQQFPDLHSELNLSSLELGDSALYFCASSVGQGAVNEQFFGPGTRLTVL.